The following is a T cell receptor (beta chain) sequence with its context. The data belong to a study of radiation and T cells in renal cell carcinoma. Produced via immunoSEQ multiplex PCR; TCRdb's table is partial and in-frame only. The sample lists about 130,000 clones; roughly four fifths were seen once. CDR3 length: 16 residues. With V trimmed by 6 bases and J by 1 base, 7 bases remained unmatched. Germline V gives CDR1 SGHTS, CDR2 YDEGEE. Indicated time point: blood 2 weeks post-SBRT. Indicated treatment: 15 Gy SBRT to primary tumor, nephrectomy 4 weeks later. This TCR was sampled from a man aged 50 to 59 with renal cell carcinoma. V usage is TRBV5-8 and J usage is TRBJ2-5, with 12 bases identical to TRBD2. Sequences were derived from blood, sampled from a patient whose treatment included radiotherapy and nephrectomy. CDR3 loop: CASNRGLAGTQETQYF. CDR3 DNA: TGTGCCAGCAACCGAGGACTAGCGGGGACCCAAGAGACCCAGTACTTC.